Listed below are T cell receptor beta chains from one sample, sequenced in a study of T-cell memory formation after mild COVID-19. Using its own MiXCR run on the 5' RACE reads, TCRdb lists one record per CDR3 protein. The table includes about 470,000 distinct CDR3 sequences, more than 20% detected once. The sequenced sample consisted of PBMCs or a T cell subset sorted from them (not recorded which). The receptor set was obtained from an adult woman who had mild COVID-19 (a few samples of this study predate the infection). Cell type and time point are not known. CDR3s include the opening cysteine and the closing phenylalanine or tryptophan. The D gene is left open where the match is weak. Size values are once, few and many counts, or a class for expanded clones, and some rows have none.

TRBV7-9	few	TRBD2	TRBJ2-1	CASSLAHAGGPVNEQFF	TGTGCCAGCAGCTTAGCGCATGCGGGAGGGCCGGTCAATGAGCAGTTCTTC
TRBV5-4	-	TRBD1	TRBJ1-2	CASSLFRGSGYTF	TGTGCCAGCAGCTTGTTCAGGGGGAGCGGCTACACCTTC
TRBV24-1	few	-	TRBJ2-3	CATSDLLSTDTQYF	TGTGCCACCAGTGATTTGCTTAGCACAGATACGCAGTATTTT
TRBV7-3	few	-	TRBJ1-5	CASSLNTGTAPAQTHF	TGTGCCAGCAGCTTAAATACCGGGACGGCCCCAGCCCAGACCCATTTT
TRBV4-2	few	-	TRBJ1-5	CASSQDRVNQPQHF	TGTGCCAGCAGCCAAGACAGGGTCAACCAGCCCCAGCATTTT
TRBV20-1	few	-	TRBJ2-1	CSAPRVGSRRNEQFF	TGCAGTGCTCCTAGGGTGGGATCTCGGAGGAATGAGCAGTTCTTC
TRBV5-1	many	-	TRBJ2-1	CASSLGQGGNEQFF	TGCGCCAGCAGCTTGGGACAGGGAGGGAATGAGCAGTTCTTC
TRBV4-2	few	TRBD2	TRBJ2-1	CASSPLGDGGVNEQFF	TGTGCCAGCAGCCCCCTTGGGGACGGGGGGGTCAATGAGCAGTTCTTC
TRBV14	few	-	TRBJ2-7	CASSRRDHSYEQYF	TGTGCCAGCAGCCGGCGGGATCATTCCTACGAGCAGTACTTC
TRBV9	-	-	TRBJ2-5	CASSGGQLQETQYF	TGTGCCAGCAGCGGTGGACAGCTCCAAGAGACCCAGTACTTC
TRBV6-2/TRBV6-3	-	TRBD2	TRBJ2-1	CASSTRLAGNEQFF	TGTGCCAGCAGTACCCGGCTAGCGGGAAATGAGCAGTTCTTC
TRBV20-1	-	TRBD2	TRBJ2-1	CSTSGSVDEQFF	TGCAGTACTAGCGGGAGTGTCGATGAGCAGTTCTTC
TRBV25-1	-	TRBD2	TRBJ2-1	CASGETSGRTDEQFF	TGTGCCAGCGGAGAGACTAGCGGGAGAACGGATGAGCAGTTCTTC
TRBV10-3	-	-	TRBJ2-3	CAISVAGGPTDTQYF	TGTGCCATCAGTGTCGCAGGGGGGCCCACAGATACGCAGTATTTT
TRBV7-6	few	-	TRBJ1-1	CASSLARGVTEAFF	TGTGCCAGCAGCTTAGCAAGGGGCGTCACTGAAGCTTTCTTT
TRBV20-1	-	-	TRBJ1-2	CSGLYGYTF	TGCAGTGGCCTCTATGGCTACACCTTC
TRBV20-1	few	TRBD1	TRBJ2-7	CSALPGTGRNEQYF	TGCAGTGCTCTCCCTGGGACAGGGAGGAACGAGCAGTACTTC
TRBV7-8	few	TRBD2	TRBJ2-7	CASSLELAGYEQYF	TGTGCCAGCAGCTTAGAACTAGCGGGGTACGAGCAGTACTTC
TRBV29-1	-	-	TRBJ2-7	CSVWKGGAPYEQYF	TGCAGCGTTTGGAAAGGAGGCGCTCCCTACGAGCAGTACTTC
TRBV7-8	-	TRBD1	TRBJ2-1	CASSLGQASYNEQLF	TGTGCCAGCAGCTTGGGACAGGCCTCCTACAATGAGCAGTTATTC
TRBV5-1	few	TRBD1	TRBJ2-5	CASSRDRVPETQYF	TGCGCCAGCAGCCGAGACAGGGTGCCAGAGACCCAGTACTTC
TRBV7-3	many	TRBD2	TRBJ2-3	CASSLKWRGGAIPHTDTQYF	TGTGCCAGCAGCTTAAAGTGGCGGGGGGGCGCCATCCCGCACACAGATACGCAGTATTTT
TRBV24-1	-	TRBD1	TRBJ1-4	CATSDRAGQGREKLFF	TGTGCCACCAGTGACCGGGCGGGACAGGGTAGAGAAAAACTGTTTTTT
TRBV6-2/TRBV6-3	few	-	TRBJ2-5	CASSLDPSWRAANQETQYF	TGTGCCAGCAGTCTCGATCCCAGCTGGCGAGCCGCGAACCAAGAGACCCAGTACTTC
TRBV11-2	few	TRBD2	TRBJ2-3	CASSLIILREGNPTDTQYF	TGTGCCAGCAGCTTAATCATATTGCGGGAGGGAAACCCCACAGATACGCAGTATTTT
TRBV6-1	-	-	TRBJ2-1	CASSPGRSNYNEQFF	TGTGCCAGCAGCCCCGGACGCTCTAACTACAATGAGCAGTTCTTC
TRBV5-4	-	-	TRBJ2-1	CASSSGGEPHEQFF	TGTGCCAGCAGCTCGGGTGGCGAGCCCCATGAGCAGTTCTTC
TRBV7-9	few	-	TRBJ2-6	CASKEANSGANVLTF	TGTGCCAGCAAGGAGGCGAACTCTGGGGCCAACGTCCTGACTTTC
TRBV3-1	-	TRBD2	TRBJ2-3	CASSQGAGDTDTQYF	TGTGCCAGCAGCCAAGGAGCGGGAGACACAGATACGCAGTATTTT
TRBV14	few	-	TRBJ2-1	CASSQELGLNNEQFF	TGTGCCAGCAGCCAAGAGCTTGGTCTGAACAATGAGCAGTTCTTC
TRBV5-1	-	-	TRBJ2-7	CASSFNQAYEQYF	TGCGCCAGCAGCTTCAACCAGGCCTACGAGCAGTACTTC
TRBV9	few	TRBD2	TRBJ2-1	CASSPGTSKQFF	TGTGCCAGCAGCCCAGGGACTAGCAAGCAGTTCTTC
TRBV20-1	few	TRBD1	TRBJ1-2	CSGPGQGAHNYGYTF	TGCAGTGGACCGGGACAGGGGGCCCATAACTATGGCTACACCTTC
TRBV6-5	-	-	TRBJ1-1	CASSYAGPTKHSEAFF	TGTGCCAGCAGTTACGCGGGACCCACCAAACACTCTGAAGCTTTCTTT
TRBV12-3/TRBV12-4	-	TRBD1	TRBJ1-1	CASRPGGGKVTEAFF	TGTGCCAGCAGACCAGGGGGGGGTAAGGTCACTGAAGCTTTCTTT
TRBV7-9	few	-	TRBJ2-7	CASSLYGGVSYEQYF	TGTGCCAGCAGCTTATATGGAGGGGTCTCCTACGAGCAGTACTTC
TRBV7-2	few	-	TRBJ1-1	CASSLEAGLNTEAFF	TGTGCCAGCAGCTTAGAGGCCGGTTTGAACACTGAAGCTTTCTTT
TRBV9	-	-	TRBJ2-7	CASSPVSYEQYF	TGTGCCAGCAGCCCCGTCTCGTACGAGCAGTACTTC
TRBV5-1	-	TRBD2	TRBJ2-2	CASSLRTSPTGELFF	TGCGCCAGCAGCTTGAGGACTAGTCCCACCGGGGAGCTGTTTTTT
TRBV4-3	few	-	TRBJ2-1	CASSRPGHIYNEQFF	TGCGCCAGCAGCCGACCGGGACATATCTACAATGAGCAGTTCTTC
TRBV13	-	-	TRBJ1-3	CASSLGLGNTIYF	TGTGCCAGCAGCTTAGGGCTTGGAAACACCATATATTTT
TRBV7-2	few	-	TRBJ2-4	CASSLAALLAKNIQYF	TGTGCCAGCAGCTTAGCGGCACTTCTAGCCAAAAACATTCAGTACTTC
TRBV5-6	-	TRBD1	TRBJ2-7	CASSPTPGTGEIRQYF	TGTGCCAGCAGCCCGACCCCCGGGACAGGGGAGATCCGACAGTACTTC
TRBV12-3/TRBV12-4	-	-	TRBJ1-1	CASSFGGILTEAFF	TGTGCCAGCAGTTTCGGGGGGATTCTCACTGAAGCTTTCTTT
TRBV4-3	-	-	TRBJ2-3	CASSQGYPSTDTQYF	TGCGCCAGCAGCCAGGGATACCCTAGCACAGATACGCAGTATTTT
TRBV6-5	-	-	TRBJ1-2	CASSYDTAEGYTF	TGTGCCAGCAGTTACGACACAGCGGAAGGCTACACCTTC
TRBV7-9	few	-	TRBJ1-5	CASSEGARGPQHF	TGTGCCAGCAGCGAGGGCGCCCGGGGGCCCCAGCATTTT
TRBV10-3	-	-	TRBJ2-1	CAISESSWGEQFF	TGTGCCATCAGTGAGTCCTCCTGGGGAGAGCAGTTCTTC
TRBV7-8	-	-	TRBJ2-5	CASSLDSRLAETQYF	TGTGCCAGCAGCTTAGATTCGCGACTCGCAGAGACCCAGTACTTC
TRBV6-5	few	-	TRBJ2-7	CASSRTGNEQYF	TGTGCCAGCAGTAGAACAGGGAACGAGCAGTACTTC
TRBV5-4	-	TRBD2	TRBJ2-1	CASSVSGGRDNEQFF	TGTGCCAGCAGCGTTAGCGGGGGCCGAGACAATGAGCAGTTCTTC
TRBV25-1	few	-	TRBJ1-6	CASSERYNSPLHF	TGTGCCAGCAGTGAGCGCTATAATTCACCCCTCCACTTT
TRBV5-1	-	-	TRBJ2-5	CASSLEGVQETQYF	TGCGCCAGCAGCTTGGAGGGGGTTCAGGAGACCCAGTACTTC
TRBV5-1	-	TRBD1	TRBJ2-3	CASSLQGGETDTQYF	TGCGCCAGCAGCCTACAGGGGGGCGAGACAGATACGCAGTATTTT
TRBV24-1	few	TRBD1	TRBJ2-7	CATSEAGTGGNHEQYF	TGTGCCACCAGTGAAGCCGGGACAGGGGGCAATCACGAGCAGTACTTC